This TCR beta chain originates from a study of T-cell reconstitution after alpha-beta-depleted transplantation in children. Molecular barcoding with unique molecular identifiers was used for the TCRbeta library. TCRdb redid the calling of the PCR reads with MiXCR, one entry per CDR3 protein. The data hold approximately 490,000 distinct CDR3 sequences, with 12% observed a single time. The clonotype comes from a human donor who donated a stem cell graft to a child with combined immunodeficiency. The sequencing here drew on PBMCs from the stem cell graft donor, taken from the stem cell graft.

The CDR3 DNA reads as TGTGCCAGCAGCGGGGACTACGGAGATACGCAGTATTTT. This translates into CASSGDYGDTQYF. The chain uses TRBV7-3 and TRBJ2-3; 7 bases map to TRBD2. The length of the CDR3 is 13 residues. Looked up from germline, CDR1 is SGHTA and CDR2 is FQGTGA. V shed 5 bases, J shed 5 bases, and the junction held 4 bases outside the gene matches.